This T cell receptor (beta chain) was documented in a study of blood T cell repertoires in COVID-19. The overall study: The cDNA or gDNA used as material had been derived from T cells, B-cell-depleted T cells, or PBMCs.

Sequenced by immunoSEQ multiplex PCR; TCRdb stores in-frame clones only, minus some. The data show roughly 260,000 clones, roughly 82% seen once. The CDR3 runs 15 residues. The V and J genes are TRBV21-1 and TRBJ1-6; the table's D call, TRBD1, was not checked against the DNA. TRBV21-1 is classified as a pseudogene. The TCR sequence derives from a woman of 80 years or more with active or convalescent COVID-19. Source material: peripheral blood. CDR3 in amino acids: CANKQGNPYNSPLHF. The CDR3 nucleotides are TGTGCCAACAAACAGGGGAACCCCTATAATTCACCCCTCCACTTT.